The rows below give T cell receptor beta chains drawn from one sample of a study of cytomegalovirus exposure and HLA in healthy donors. Data came from immunoSEQ multiplex PCR; TCRdb stores just in-frame clones and leaves some out. The sample has around 170,000 clones; 81% are singletons. The specimen sequenced was PBMCs. These receptors were collected from a man aged 50-59 years in good health and CMV-seropositive. Both conserved end residues are part of each CDR3. The order of the fields is J gene, D gene, clone size, V gene, CDR3 DNA, CDR3 protein. D genes are given only for firm matches. Clone size is stated in some rows and not others, as once, few, many or a class when expanded.

TRBJ2-1	TRBD2	-	TRBV29-1	TGCAGCGTCCGTGGGGCGGGAGGAAGCTCCTACAATGAGCAGTTCTTC	CSVRGAGGSSYNEQFF
TRBJ2-7	TRBD2	-	TRBV27	TGTGCCAGCAGTCGCACCGGGACTAGCGCCACCTACGAGCAGTACTTC	CASSRTGTSATYEQYF
TRBJ2-5	TRBD1	-	TRBV5-4	TGTGCCAGCAGCCTGGGACAGCCTCAAGAGACCCAGTACTTC	CASSLGQPQETQYF
TRBJ1-5	TRBD1	-	TRBV23-1	TGCGCCAGCAGTCAATCTGGGACAGGGGCCCACAATCAGCCCCAGCATTTT	CASSQSGTGAHNQPQHF
TRBJ2-5	-	-	TRBV29-1	TGCAGCGTGTGGGGCGGAACTGAGACCCAGTACTTC	CSVWGGTETQYF
TRBJ1-5	TRBD1	-	TRBV28	TGTGCCAGCATTGTAGGGGGCGGATATAGCAATCAGCCCCAGCATTTT	CASIVGGGYSNQPQHF
TRBJ2-7	TRBD2	-	TRBV6-5	TGTGCCAGCAGTTACTCGGATAGCGGGTTGTACGAGCAGTACTTC	CASSYSDSGLYEQYF
TRBJ2-2	-	-	TRBV5-4	TGTGCCAGCAGCTTGTTTCCAGGGGTCACCGGGGAGCTGTTTTTT	CASSLFPGVTGELFF
TRBJ1-6	-	-	TRBV6-5	TGTGCCAGCAGTCGGGGATATAATTCACCCCTCCACTTT	CASSRGYNSPLHF
TRBJ2-1	-	-	TRBV7-2	TGTGCCAGCAGCTTCAACCTAGGAGGTGAGCAGTTCTTC	CASSFNLGGEQFF
TRBJ2-3	TRBD1	-	TRBV28	TGTGCCAGCACCAAACTGACAGGGGTTTGGACAGATACGCAGTATTTT	CASTKLTGVWTDTQYF
TRBJ2-7	TRBD1	-	TRBV4-3	TGCGCCAGCAGCCAAGACGGGACAGGGGAGGTCGAGCAGTACTTC	CASSQDGTGEVEQYF
TRBJ2-3	TRBD2	-	TRBV5-1	TGCGCCAGCAGCGGCGGACTAGCGGGGGGGTACACAGATACGCAGTATTTT	CASSGGLAGGYTDTQYF
TRBJ2-2	-	-	TRBV2	TGTGCCAGCAGTGAAGGGAGTACCGGGGAGCTGTTTTTT	CASSEGSTGELFF
TRBJ2-1	TRBD2	once	TRBV11-3	TGTGCCAGCAGCCGACGGGAGGGCCTCGGTGAGCAGTTCTTC	CASSRREGLGEQFF
TRBJ2-7	-	-	TRBV5-1	TGCGCCAGCAGCCCCTCTAACCTTTACGAGCAGTACTTC	CASSPSNLYEQYF
TRBJ1-2	-	-	TRBV15	TGTGCCACCAGCAGAGATGCGGCACCGGATATCTATGGCTACACCTTC	CATSRDAAPDIYGYTF
TRBJ2-3	TRBD2	once	TRBV27	TGTGCCAGCAGTTTAGCGGGGGGCTCCACAGATACGCAGTATTTT	CASSLAGGSTDTQYF
TRBJ2-5	TRBD2	-	TRBV5-4	TGTGCCAGTACCCGCCGGGGGAGGGTACAAGAGACCCAGTACTTC	CASTRRGRVQETQYF
TRBJ1-1	-	few	TRBV5-4	TGTGCCAGCAGCTTGTCCGCAGGGGTATTGAACACTGAAGCTTTCTTT	CASSLSAGVLNTEAFF
TRBJ2-3	-	-	TRBV2	TGTGCCTCTGCGCCGGGGGGCCGAGAAGATACGCAGTATTTT	CASAPGGREDTQYF
TRBJ2-1	TRBD2	-	TRBV19	TGTGCCAGTAGTATGGGCTATCGGGGGGGTATCTACAATGAGCAGTTCTTC	CASSMGYRGGIYNEQFF
TRBJ2-1	TRBD2	-	TRBV9	TGTGCCAGCAGCACGACTAGCCGAGCCTACAATGAGCAGTTCTTC	CASSTTSRAYNEQFF
TRBJ1-5	-	-	TRBV11-3	TGTGCCAGCAGACCTCTACGGGGCAATCAGCCCCAGCATTTT	CASRPLRGNQPQHF
TRBJ1-2	-	few	TRBV5-1	TGCGCCAGCAGCTTGGGGGGGGACTATGGCTACACCTTC	CASSLGGDYGYTF
TRBJ2-7	-	-	TRBV28	TGTGCCAGCAGTAACCCGGTATACGAGCAGTACTTC	CASSNPVYEQYF
TRBJ1-4	TRBD1	-	TRBV6-6	TGTGCCAGCAGTTCGGACAGGGGGCAGGGGAAACTGTTTTTT	CASSSDRGQGKLFF